The sample holds a few counts of the clone carrying this T cell receptor (beta chain). CDR1 and CDR2 from the germline V gene are KGHDR and SFDVKD. The CDR3 contains 14 residues. Between the trimmed V and J ends, which lost 10 bases and 3 bases, there was a span of 15 bases. The sample is drawn from a study of identical twins. TCRdb analysed the 5' RACE reads with MiXCR anew, one entry per CDR3 protein. This repertoire shows under 900,000 distinct CDR3 sequences, around 12% found once; its top ten account for 1.5% to 2%. The sample also formed part of further work on yellow fever vaccine responses in identical twins.

Sequencing used PBMCs. This chain joins TRBV24-1 and TRBJ1-5, with D perhaps TRBD1 (6 bases). The sequence came from a woman under 30 in good health. The CDR3: CATRGRDNNQPQHF. The CDR3 bases are TGTGCCACTCGGGGACGGGACAACAATCAGCCCCAGCATTTT.